The present entry profiles one T cell receptor (beta chain) with its context. No cognate antigen has been identified for it. No base quality values were provided; no much bigger clone lies one nucleotide off. This sample is drawn from a study of chemoradiotherapy in HPV16-positive cancers (dated by TCRdb to between 2020 and 2023). For the wider study: Candidate HPV-specific T-cell clones and common TCR motifs were defined by functional T-cell assays performed on cells from two HPV16-positive patients. TCR repertoires from around 80 patients with HPV-related cancers were then used to track the candidate HPV-specific TCRs and motifs. The study asked whether T-cell immunity to the HPV oncoproteins E6 and E7 changes during chemoradiotherapy and whether this immunity affects survival. General study outcomes and caveats: The functional definition of HPV-specific T cells was derived from only a couple of HPV16-positive patients, and the survival association was reported for HPV16-positive patients. In HPV16-positive patients, expansion of HPV-responsive T cells during chemoradiotherapy was found to be associated with improved recurrence-free survival. Expansion of candidate HPV-specific clones and E7-related TCR motifs was observed in the tumor microenvironment during treatment, whereas no such expansion was observed for non-HPV-specific T cells.

Repertoires were sampled multiple times during chemoradiotherapy, which allowed clonal expansion in the tumor microenvironment to be followed. CDR1 and CDR2 were assigned from the germline V gene as SGHRS and YFSETQ. V lost 1 base and J lost 5 bases; the stretch between them is 7 bases long. Its CDR3 holds 13 amino acids, cysteine through phenylalanine. Only the CDR3 region is kept as DNA, spanning 39 bases read in frame from base 1. The library was built by means of the immunoSEQ multiplex PCR assay. This immuneACCESS table, as held by TCRdb, lists in-frame sequences with V and J called but not all clones. Of the missing ones, under half trace to an unresolved V gene in checked studies; the others have no known cause. For this sample there are fewer than 70,000 clones; roughly nine tenths appear just once. The top ten constitute around 3.3% of the sample.

The sequenced sample was blood, obtained from a patient who underwent chemoradiotherapy. Recombination linked TRBV5-1 to TRBJ2-1, with the D gene not clear enough to name. The clonotype originates from a human donor with HPV-associated anogenital cancer. The nucleotide sequence reads TGCGCCAGCAGCTTGAGTCTAGACAATGAGCAGTTCTTC. It specifies CASSLSLDNEQFF.